The present T cell receptor beta chain was sequenced within a study of Graves' ophthalmopathy and Graves' hyperthyroidism. Study-wide points: Blood shared most expanded thyroid clonotypes above 0.001 frequency.

This clonotype was observed a handful of times. What it binds is not known. RNA transcripts were the template, and TCR beta CDR3 regions were amplified from them. An opening RT-PCR round employed HTBI primers and preceded a second-round multiplex PCR. TCRdb re-derived calls from the multiplex PCR reads in MiXCR, one entry per CDR3 protein. Of 620,000 or so distinct CDR3 sequences in the sample, 20% to 25% were seen once. Where ophthalmopathy was absent within 18 months of follow-up, hyperthyroidism was stable. The V segment lost 2 bases and the J segment 2 bases; nucleotides outside the gene matches: 6. The CDR3 contains 17 residues.

The J gene is TRBJ2-5, the V gene TRBV12-3 or TRBV12-4, with 12 bases identical to TRBD2. This TCR came from a woman aged 18-29 years with stable Graves' hyperthyroidism. Some clones in this sample may be carry-over from other donors' samples. The sequencing input was peripheral blood. CDR3 nucleotide sequence: TGTGCCAGCAGTTTACGGCTAGCGGGAGGGGAACAAGAGACCCAGTACTTC. Translation gives CASSLRLAGGEQETQYF.